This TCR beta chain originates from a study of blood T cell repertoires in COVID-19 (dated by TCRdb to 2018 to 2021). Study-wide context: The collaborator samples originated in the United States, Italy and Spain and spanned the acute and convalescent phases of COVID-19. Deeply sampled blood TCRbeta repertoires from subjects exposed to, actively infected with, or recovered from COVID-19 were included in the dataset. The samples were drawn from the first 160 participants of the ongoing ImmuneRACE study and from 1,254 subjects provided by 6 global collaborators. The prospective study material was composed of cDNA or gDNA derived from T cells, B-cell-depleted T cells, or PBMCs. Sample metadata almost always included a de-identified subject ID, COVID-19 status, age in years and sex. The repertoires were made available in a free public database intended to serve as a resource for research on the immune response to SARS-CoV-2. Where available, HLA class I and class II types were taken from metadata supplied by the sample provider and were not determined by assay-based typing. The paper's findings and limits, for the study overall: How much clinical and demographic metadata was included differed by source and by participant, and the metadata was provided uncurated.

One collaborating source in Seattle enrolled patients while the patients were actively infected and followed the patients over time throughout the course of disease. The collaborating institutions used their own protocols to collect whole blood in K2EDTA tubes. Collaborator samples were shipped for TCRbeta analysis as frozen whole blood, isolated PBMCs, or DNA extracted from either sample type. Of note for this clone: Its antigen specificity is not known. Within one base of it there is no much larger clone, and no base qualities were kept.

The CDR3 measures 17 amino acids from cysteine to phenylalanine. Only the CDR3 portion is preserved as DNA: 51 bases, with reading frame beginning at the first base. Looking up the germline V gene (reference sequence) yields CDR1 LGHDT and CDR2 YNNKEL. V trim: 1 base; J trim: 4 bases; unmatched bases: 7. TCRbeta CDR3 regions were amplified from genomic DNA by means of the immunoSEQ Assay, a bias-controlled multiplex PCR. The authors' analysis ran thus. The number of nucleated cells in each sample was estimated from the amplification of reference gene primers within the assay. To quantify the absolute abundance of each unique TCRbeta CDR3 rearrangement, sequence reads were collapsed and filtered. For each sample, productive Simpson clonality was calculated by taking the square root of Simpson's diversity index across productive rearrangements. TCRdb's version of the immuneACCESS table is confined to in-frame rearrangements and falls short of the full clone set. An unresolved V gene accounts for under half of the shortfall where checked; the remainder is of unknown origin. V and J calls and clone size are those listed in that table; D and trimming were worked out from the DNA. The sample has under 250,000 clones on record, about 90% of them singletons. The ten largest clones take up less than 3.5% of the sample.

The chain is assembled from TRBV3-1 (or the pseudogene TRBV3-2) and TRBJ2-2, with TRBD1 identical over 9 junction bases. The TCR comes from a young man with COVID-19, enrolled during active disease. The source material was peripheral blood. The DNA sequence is TGTGCCAGCAGCCAAGCCTGGACAGGGGTTGTCACCGGGGAGCTGTTTTTT. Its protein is CASSQAWTGVVTGELFF.